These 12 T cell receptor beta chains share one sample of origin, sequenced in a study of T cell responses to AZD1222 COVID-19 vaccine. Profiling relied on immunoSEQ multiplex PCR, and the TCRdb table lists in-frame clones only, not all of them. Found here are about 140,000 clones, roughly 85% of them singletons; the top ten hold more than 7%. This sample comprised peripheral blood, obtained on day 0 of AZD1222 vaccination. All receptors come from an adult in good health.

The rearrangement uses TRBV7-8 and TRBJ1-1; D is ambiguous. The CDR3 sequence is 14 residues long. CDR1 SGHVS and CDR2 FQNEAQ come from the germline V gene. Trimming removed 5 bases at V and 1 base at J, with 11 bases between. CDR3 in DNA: TGTGCCAGCAGCCTAGTATCTGGGAACACTGAAGCTTTCTTT. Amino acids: CASSLVSGNTEAFF.

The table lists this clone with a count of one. Here the CDR3 reads CASSARGVAGELFF. The CDR3 region has the DNA TGTGCCAGCAGCGCCAGGGGTGTCGCCGGGGAGCTGTTTTTT. The J gene is TRBJ2-2, the V gene TRBV7-9; maybe TRBD1 (6 bases). Trimming cost V 5 bases and J 6 bases, with 13 bases left between them. Germline CDR1 reads SEHNR; CDR2 reads FQNEAQ (reference sequence). The CDR3 covers 14 residues.

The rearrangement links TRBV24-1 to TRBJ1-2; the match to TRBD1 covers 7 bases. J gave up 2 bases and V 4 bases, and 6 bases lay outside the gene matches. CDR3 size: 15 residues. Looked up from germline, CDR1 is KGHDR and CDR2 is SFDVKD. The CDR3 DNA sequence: TGTGCCACCAGTGAACATAACAGGGGAAACTATGGCTACACCTTC. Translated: CATSEHNRGNYGYTF.

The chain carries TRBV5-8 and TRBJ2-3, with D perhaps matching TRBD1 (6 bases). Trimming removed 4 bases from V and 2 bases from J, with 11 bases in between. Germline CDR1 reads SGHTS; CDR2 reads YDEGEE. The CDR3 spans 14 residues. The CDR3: CASSKRGITDTQYF. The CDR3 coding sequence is TGTGCCAGCAGCAAAAGGGGGATCACAGATACGCAGTATTTT.

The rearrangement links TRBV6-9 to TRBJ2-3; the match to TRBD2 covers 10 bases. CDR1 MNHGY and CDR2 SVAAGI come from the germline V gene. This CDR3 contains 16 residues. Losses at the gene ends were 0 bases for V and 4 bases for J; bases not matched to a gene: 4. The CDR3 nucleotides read TGTGCCAGCAGTTATTCCAGCGGGAGGGTGGCAGATACGCAGTATTTT. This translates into CASSYSSGRVADTQYF.

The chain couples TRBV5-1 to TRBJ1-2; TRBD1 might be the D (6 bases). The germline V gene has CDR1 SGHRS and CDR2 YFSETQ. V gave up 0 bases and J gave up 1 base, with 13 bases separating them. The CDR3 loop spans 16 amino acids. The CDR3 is CASSLGDRFNNYGYTF. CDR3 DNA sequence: TGCGCCAGCAGCTTGGGCGACAGGTTTAATAACTATGGCTACACCTTC.

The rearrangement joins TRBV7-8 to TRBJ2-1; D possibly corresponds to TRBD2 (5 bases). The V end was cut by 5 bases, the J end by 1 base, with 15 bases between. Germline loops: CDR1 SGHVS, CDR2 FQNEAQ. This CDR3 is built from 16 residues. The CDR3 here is CASSPNLSGSYNEQFF. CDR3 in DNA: TGTGCCAGCAGCCCGAACTTGTCGGGGTCCTACAATGAGCAGTTCTTC.

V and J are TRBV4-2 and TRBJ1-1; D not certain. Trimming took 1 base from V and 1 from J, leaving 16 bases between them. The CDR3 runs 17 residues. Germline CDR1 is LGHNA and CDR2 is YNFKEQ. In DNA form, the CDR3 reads TGTGCCAGCAGCCAAGCGGTGCGGGATAGGCCGAACACTGAAGCTTTCTTT. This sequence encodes CASSQAVRDRPNTEAFF.

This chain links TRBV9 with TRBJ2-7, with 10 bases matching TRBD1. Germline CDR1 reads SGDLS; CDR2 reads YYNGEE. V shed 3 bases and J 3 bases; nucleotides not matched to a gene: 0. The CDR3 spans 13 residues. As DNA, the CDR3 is TGTGCCAGCAGCGGGACAGGGGGCTACGAGCAGTACTTC. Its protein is CASSGTGGYEQYF.

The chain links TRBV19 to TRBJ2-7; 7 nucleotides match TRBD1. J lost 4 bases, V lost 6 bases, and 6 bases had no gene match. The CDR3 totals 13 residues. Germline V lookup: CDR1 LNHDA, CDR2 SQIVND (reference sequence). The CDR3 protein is CASSEGQRYEQYF. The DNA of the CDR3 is TGTGCCAGTAGCGAGGGACAGCGGTACGAGCAGTACTTC.

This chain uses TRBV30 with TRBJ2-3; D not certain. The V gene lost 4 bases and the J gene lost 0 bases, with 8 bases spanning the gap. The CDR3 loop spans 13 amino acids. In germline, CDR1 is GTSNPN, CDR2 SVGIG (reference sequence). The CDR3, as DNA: TGTGCCTGGAACAGAGCTAGCACAGATACGCAGTATTTT. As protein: CAWNRASTDTQYF.

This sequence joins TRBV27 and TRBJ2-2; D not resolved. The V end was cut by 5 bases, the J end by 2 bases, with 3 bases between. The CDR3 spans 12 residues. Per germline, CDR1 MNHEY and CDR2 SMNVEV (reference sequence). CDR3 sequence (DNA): TGTGCCAGCAGTACCAACACCGGGGAGCTGTTTTTT. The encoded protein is CASSTNTGELFF.